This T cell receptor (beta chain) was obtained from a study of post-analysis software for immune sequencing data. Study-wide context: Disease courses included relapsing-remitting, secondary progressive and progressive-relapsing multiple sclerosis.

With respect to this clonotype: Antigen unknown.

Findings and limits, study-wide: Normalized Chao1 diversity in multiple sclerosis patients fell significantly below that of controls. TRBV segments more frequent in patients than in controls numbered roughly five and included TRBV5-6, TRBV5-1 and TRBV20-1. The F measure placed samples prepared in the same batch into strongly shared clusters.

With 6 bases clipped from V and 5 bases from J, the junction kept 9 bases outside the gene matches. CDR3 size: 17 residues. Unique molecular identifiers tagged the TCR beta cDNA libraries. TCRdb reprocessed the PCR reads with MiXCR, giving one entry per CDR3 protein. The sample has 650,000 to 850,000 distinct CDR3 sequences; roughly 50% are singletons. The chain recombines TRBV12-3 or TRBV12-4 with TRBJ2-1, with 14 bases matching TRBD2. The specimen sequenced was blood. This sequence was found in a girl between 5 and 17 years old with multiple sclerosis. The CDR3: CASSSPQGLAGDNEQFF. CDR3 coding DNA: TGTGCCAGCAGCTCCCCCCAGGGACTAGCGGGAGACAATGAGCAGTTCTTC.